This T cell receptor beta chain was sequenced in a study of cytomegalovirus exposure and HLA in healthy donors. Every donor was a healthy person donating bone marrow. Despite likely unrecorded immune exposures, the donors were nominally healthy at the time of sampling. A multiplex PCR was run with 60 Vbeta primers and 13 Jbeta primers. Only in-frame clones appear in the TCRdb table, and some are missing; sequencing was by immunoSEQ multiplex PCR. The sample contains over 110,000 clones, 79% of which appear only once. Germline V gene lookup returns CDR1 GTSNPN and CDR2 SVGIG (reference sequence). V gave up 2 bases and J gave up 4 bases; unmatched junction bases: 4. The CDR3 consists of 15 residues.

The origin of this receptor is a female donor in good health and CMV-seronegative. This chain uses TRBV30 with TRBJ1-4; 10 bases match TRBD1. What was sequenced was PBMCs. This CDR3 is CAWSRTGGLNEKLFF. The CDR3 nucleotides read TGTGCCTGGAGTCGGACAGGGGGGCTTAATGAAAAACTGTTTTTT.